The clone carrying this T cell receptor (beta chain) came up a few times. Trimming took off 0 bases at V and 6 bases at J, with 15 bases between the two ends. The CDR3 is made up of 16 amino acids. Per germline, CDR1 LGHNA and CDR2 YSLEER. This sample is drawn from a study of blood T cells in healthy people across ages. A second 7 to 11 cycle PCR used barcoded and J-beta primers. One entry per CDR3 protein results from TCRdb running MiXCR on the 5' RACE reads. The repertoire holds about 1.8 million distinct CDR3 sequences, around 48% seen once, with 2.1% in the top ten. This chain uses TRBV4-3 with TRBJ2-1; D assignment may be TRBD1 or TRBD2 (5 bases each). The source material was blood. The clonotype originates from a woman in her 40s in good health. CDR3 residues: CASSQDVGVGINEQFF. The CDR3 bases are TGCGCCAGCAGCCAAGACGTGGGGGTAGGGATCAATGAGCAGTTCTTC.